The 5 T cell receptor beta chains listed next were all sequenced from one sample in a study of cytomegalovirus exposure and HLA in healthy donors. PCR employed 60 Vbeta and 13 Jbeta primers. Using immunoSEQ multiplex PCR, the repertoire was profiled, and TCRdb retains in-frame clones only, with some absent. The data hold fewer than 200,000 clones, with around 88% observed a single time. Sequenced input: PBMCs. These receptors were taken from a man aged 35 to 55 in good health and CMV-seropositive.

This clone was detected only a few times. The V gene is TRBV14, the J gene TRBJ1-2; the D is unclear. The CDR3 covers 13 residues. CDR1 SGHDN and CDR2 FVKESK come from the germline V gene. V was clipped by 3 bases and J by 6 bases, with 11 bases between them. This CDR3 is CASSHSGSHGYTF. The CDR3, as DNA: TGTGCCAGCAGCCACTCGGGGTCCCATGGCTACACCTTC. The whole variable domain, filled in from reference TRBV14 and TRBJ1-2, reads EAGVTQFPSHSVIEKGQTVTLRCDPISGHDNLYWYRRVMGKEIKFLLHFVKESKQDESGMPNNRFLAERTGGTYSTLKVQPAELEDSGVYFCASSHSGSHGYTFGSGTRLTVV.

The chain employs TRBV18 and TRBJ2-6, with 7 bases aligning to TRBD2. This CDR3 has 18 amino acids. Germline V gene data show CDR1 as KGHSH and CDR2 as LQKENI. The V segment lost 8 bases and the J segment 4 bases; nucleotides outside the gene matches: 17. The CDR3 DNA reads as TGTGCCAGCCCGCGGACGGGAGGAAGTTACTCCGGGGCCAACGTCCTGACTTTC. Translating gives CASPRTGGSYSGANVLTF.

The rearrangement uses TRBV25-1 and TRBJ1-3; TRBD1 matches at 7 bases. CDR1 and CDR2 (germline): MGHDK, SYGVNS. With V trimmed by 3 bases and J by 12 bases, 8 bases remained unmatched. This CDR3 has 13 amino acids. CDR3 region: CASSDFPRDSIYF. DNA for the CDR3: TGTGCCAGCAGTGATTTTCCCCGGGACAGCATATATTTT.

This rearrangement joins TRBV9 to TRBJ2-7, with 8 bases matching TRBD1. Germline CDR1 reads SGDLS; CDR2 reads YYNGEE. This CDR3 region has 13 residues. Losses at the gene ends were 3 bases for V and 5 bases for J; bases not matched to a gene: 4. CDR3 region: CASSAQTGDEQYF. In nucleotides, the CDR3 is TGTGCCAGCAGCGCCCAGACAGGGGACGAGCAGTACTTC.

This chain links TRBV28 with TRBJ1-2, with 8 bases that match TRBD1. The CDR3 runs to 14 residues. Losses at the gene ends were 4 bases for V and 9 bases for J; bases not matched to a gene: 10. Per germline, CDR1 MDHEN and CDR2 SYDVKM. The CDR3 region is CASSSTGGIGRYTF. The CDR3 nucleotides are TGTGCCAGCAGTTCAACAGGGGGTATCGGTCGCTACACCTTC.